Listed below are T cell receptor beta chains from one sample, sequenced in a study of T cell responses to AZD1222 COVID-19 vaccine. TCRdb keeps only in-frame clones here, not all; method: immunoSEQ multiplex PCR. The sample lists about 130,000 clones, over 85% occurring once. The sequences come from peripheral blood, collected 28 days after the second AZD1222 dose. The receptors were sampled from an adult who received the AZD1222 COVID-19 vaccine. CDR3s include the opening cysteine and the closing phenylalanine or tryptophan. The D gene is left open where the match is weak. Clone size is given for some rows only: seen once, a few or many times, or a class if the clone is expanded.

NA	TRBV9	NA	TRBJ1-3	CASSASWGAQGNTIYF	TGTGCCAGCAGCGCTTCGTGGGGGGCACAAGGAAACACCATATATTTT
NA	TRBV6-2/TRBV6-3	NA	TRBJ2-2	CASSPLTELFF	TGTGCCAGCAGCCCTCTAACGGAGCTGTTTTTT
NA	TRBV18	NA	TRBJ2-2	CASSPGQANTGELFF	TGTGCCAGCTCACCGGGACAAGCGAACACCGGGGAGCTGTTTTTT
NA	TRBV6-5	NA	TRBJ2-2	CASMGSWGTGELFF	TGTGCCAGCATGGGGTCCTGGGGGACCGGGGAGCTGTTTTTT
once	TRBV5-1	TRBD2	TRBJ2-7	CASSLREGDEQYF	TGCGCCAGCAGTCTGCGGGAGGGTGACGAGCAGTACTTC
NA	TRBV28	TRBD1	TRBJ2-2	CASSLLTGGNTGELFF	TGTGCCAGCAGTCTCCTCACAGGGGGGAACACCGGGGAGCTGTTTTTT
NA	TRBV18	NA	TRBJ1-5	CASSAGSYGGNQPQHF	TGTGCCAGCTCAGCCGGGTCGTACGGGGGCAATCAGCCCCAGCATTTT
NA	TRBV12-5	TRBD1	TRBJ1-5	CASGPLRDRDSAQPQHF	TGTGCTAGTGGTCCACTCCGGGACAGGGATTCGGCTCAGCCCCAGCATTTT
NA	TRBV6-4	NA	TRBJ1-2	CASSSDRNNYGYTF	TGTGCCAGCAGTTCGGACAGAAATAACTATGGCTACACCTTC
NA	TRBV27	TRBD1	TRBJ2-7	CASSPPRDSYEQYF	TGTGCCAGCAGCCCACCCCGGGACAGCTACGAGCAGTACTTC
NA	TRBV9	NA	TRBJ1-1	CASFPAMNTEAFF	TGTGCCAGCTTCCCGGCAATGAACACTGAAGCTTTCTTT
NA	TRBV19	NA	TRBJ2-4	CACEWDPAKNIQYF	TGTGCCTGCGAATGGGACCCGGCCAAAAACATTCAGTACTTC
NA	TRBV19	NA	TRBJ1-5	CASNQMGPQQPQHF	TGTGCCAGTAACCAAATGGGCCCTCAGCAGCCCCAGCATTTT
NA	TRBV12-3/TRBV12-4	TRBD1	TRBJ2-3	CASRDRDDTQYF	TGTGCCAGCAGGGACAGGGATGATACGCAGTATTTT
NA	TRBV25-1	NA	TRBJ2-7	CASSEWKVSYEQYF	TGTGCCAGCAGTGAATGGAAAGTGTCCTACGAGCAGTACTTC
NA	TRBV14	NA	TRBJ1-2	CASSQRQTHGYTF	TGTGCCAGCAGCCAGAGACAGACACATGGCTACACCTTC
NA	TRBV7-8	NA	TRBJ1-5	CASSRANQPQHF	TGTGCCAGCTCAAGAGCCAATCAGCCCCAGCATTTT
once	TRBV7-2	TRBD2	TRBJ2-7	CASSPGLAVSYEQYF	TGTGCCAGCAGCCCAGGACTAGCGGTCTCCTACGAGCAGTACTTC
NA	TRBV18	NA	TRBJ2-2	CASSSLHGGSGTGELFF	TGTGCCAGCTCATCACTGCACGGGGGCTCCGGAACCGGGGAGCTGTTTTTT
NA	TRBV28	TRBD1	TRBJ1-3	CASSLGDRALGNTIYF	TGTGCCAGCAGTTTGGGGGACAGGGCATTAGGAAACACCATATATTTT
NA	TRBV27	TRBD1	TRBJ1-1	CASSFHRGTEAFF	TGTGCCAGCAGTTTCCACAGGGGTACTGAAGCTTTCTTT
once	TRBV6-4	TRBD2	TRBJ2-1	CASSRTSGGTSYNEQFF	TGTGCCAGCAGTCGGACTAGCGGGGGGACCTCCTACAATGAGCAGTTCTTC
NA	TRBV28	NA	TRBJ1-5	CASSLGYQPQHF	TGTGCCAGCAGCCTAGGCTATCAGCCCCAGCATTTT
NA	TRBV9	TRBD1	TRBJ1-2	CASSPGQGPQGYTF	TGTGCCAGCAGCCCCGGACAGGGGCCCCAGGGCTACACCTTC
NA	TRBV5-1	TRBD1	TRBJ2-7	CASSGQGTHEQYF	TGCGCCAGCAGCGGACAGGGCACCCACGAGCAGTACTTC
NA	TRBV19	TRBD2	TRBJ2-2	CASSRTSGGELFF	TGTGCCAGTAGTCGGACTAGCGGGGGGGAGCTGTTTTTT
NA	TRBV29-1	TRBD2	TRBJ2-7	CSVVGGGGTYEQYF	TGCAGCGTTGTCGGGGGCGGGGGGACCTACGAGCAGTACTTC
NA	TRBV7-3	TRBD2	TRBJ2-2	CASSFGSGTGELFF	TGTGCCAGCAGCTTTGGTAGCGGGACCGGGGAGCTGTTTTTT
NA	TRBV7-2	TRBD1	TRBJ2-1	CASSLVGQGAGEQFF	TGTGCCAGCAGTTTAGTGGGACAGGGGGCTGGTGAGCAGTTCTTC
NA	TRBV4-1	NA	TRBJ1-1	CASSQDRATNTEAFF	TGCGCCAGCAGCCAAGATCGGGCAACGAACACTGAAGCTTTCTTT
NA	TRBV6-2/TRBV6-3	NA	TRBJ1-1	CASSYRRGEEAFF	TGTGCCAGCAGTTACAGGAGGGGGGAGGAAGCTTTCTTT
NA	TRBV29-1	NA	TRBJ2-7	CSVEGIRGGDEQYF	TGCAGCGTTGAAGGTATCAGGGGGGGGGACGAGCAGTACTTC
NA	TRBV4-3	TRBD1	TRBJ1-2	CASSQDFGTGEWNGYTF	TGCGCCAGCAGCCAAGATTTCGGGACAGGGGAATGGAATGGCTACACCTTC
NA	TRBV30	NA	TRBJ1-5	CAWSVRRNQPQHF	TGTGCCTGGAGTGTAAGGCGAAATCAGCCCCAGCATTTT
NA	TRBV6-5	TRBD1	TRBJ1-1	CASSYTTRGLGAFF	TGTGCCAGCAGTTACACGACAAGGGGGCTGGGAGCTTTCTTT
NA	TRBV7-8	NA	TRBJ2-2	CASSLTGNTGELFF	TGTGCCAGCAGCTTGACAGGGAACACCGGGGAGCTGTTTTTT
NA	TRBV6-5	TRBD1	TRBJ1-6	CASSYWNRDSGSPLHF	TGTGCCAGCAGTTACTGGAACCGGGACAGTGGGTCACCCCTCCACTTT
NA	TRBV19	NA	TRBJ2-3	CASSIGPGTDTQYF	TGTGCCAGTAGTATAGGCCCTGGCACAGATACGCAGTATTTT
NA	TRBV3-1/TRBV3-2	NA	TRBJ2-3	CASSQAPQTADTQYF	TGTGCCAGCAGCCAAGCTCCCCAGACTGCGGATACGCAGTATTTT
NA	TRBV7-9	TRBD1	TRBJ1-1	CASRLSGGGGNTEAFF	TGTGCCAGCAGACTCTCAGGGGGCGGAGGGAACACTGAAGCTTTCTTT
NA	TRBV6-2/TRBV6-3	TRBD1	TRBJ1-2	CASSYEGQVHGYTF	TGTGCCAGCAGTTACGAGGGACAGGTCCATGGCTACACCTTC
NA	TRBV7-2	NA	TRBJ1-2	CASSLSQGLNYGYTF	TGTGCCAGCAGCTTAAGCCAGGGCCTTAACTATGGCTACACCTTC
NA	TRBV4-3	NA	TRBJ1-4	CASSREGAKLFF	TGCGCCAGCAGCCGCGAAGGGGCAAAACTGTTTTTT